This T cell receptor (beta chain) was captured by sequencing in a study of cytotoxic CD8 clonotypes in ibrutinib-treated CLL. Study information: The patients comprised some 10 relapsed/refractory and more than 14 treatment-naive cases, 17 to 18 IGHV unmutated.

CDR3 length equals 16 residues. Repertoires were generated with immunoSEQ multiplex PCR, while TCRdb's copy carries only in-frame clones and drops some. The sample records nearly 100,000 clones, around 73% being singletons. The sample holds one count of this clone. The sample here was PBMCs, taken after 12 months of ibrutinib treatment. The TCR comes from a human donor with chronic lymphocytic leukemia. The V and J genes are TRBV12-2 and TRBJ1-2; TRBD1 was called by the table and not checked on the DNA. TRBV12-2 has pseudogene status. The CDR3 region has the DNA TGTGCAAGTCGCTTATTGAGGTGTGACAGCGACTATGGCTACACCTTC. Protein: CASRLLRCDSDYGYTF.